These T cell receptor beta chains were read from a single sample in a study of blood T cell repertoires in COVID-19. Measured with immunoSEQ multiplex PCR; TCRdb has only the in-frame clones, and not every one. Of around 120,000 clones in the sample, approximately 87% were seen once. The source material was peripheral blood. The receptors here all came from a man aged 45-60 years with acute or convalescent COVID-19. CDR3s include the opening cysteine and the closing phenylalanine or tryptophan. A D gene is named only where the DNA matches it firmly. Where a row states a size, it is once, few, many or the class of an expanded clone; other rows omit it.

clone_size	d_call	j_call	v_call	cdr3_aa	cdr3_nt
-	-	TRBJ2-4	TRBV3-1/TRBV3-2	CASSPLAKNIQYF	TGTGCCAGCAGCCCTCTAGCCAAAAACATTCAGTACTTC
-	TRBD2	TRBJ2-1	TRBV3-1/TRBV3-2	CASSQRTESGSHNEQFF	TGTGCCAGCAGCCAAAGGACAGAGAGCGGGAGCCACAATGAGCAGTTCTTC
once	TRBD1	TRBJ1-2	TRBV30	CAWSPSGTAYGYTF	TGTGCCTGGAGTCCATCCGGGACAGCCTATGGCTACACCTTC
-	TRBD1	TRBJ1-1	TRBV7-2	CASSPRGLFNTEAFF	TGTGCCAGCAGCCCCAGGGGGCTATTTAACACTGAAGCTTTCTTT
-	TRBD1	TRBJ2-7	TRBV25-1	CASSETTGGRVEQYF	TGTGCCAGCAGTGAAACTACAGGGGGCCGGGTGGAGCAGTACTTC
-	-	TRBJ2-7	TRBV2	CASSELQGGSGAVYEQYF	TGTGCCAGCAGTGAACTCCAGGGGGGTAGCGGGGCCGTCTACGAGCAGTACTTC
-	-	TRBJ2-7	TRBV11-2	CASSSDKGVTYEQYF	TGTGCCAGCAGCTCGGATAAAGGAGTTACCTACGAGCAGTACTTC
-	TRBD1	TRBJ1-5	TRBV7-9	CASSSRDRGLGNQPQHF	TGTGCCAGCAGCTCCCGGGACAGGGGGCTGGGCAATCAGCCCCAGCATTTT
-	-	TRBJ1-5	TRBV21-1	CASIISGGGRLNQPQHF	TGTGCCAGCATCATCTCCGGGGGGGGGCGACTGAATCAGCCCCAGCATTTT
-	-	TRBJ2-2	TRBV6-5	CASSTGNTGELFF	TGTGCCAGCAGTACTGGGAACACCGGGGAGCTGTTTTTT
-	-	TRBJ2-7	TRBV11-2	CASSPPPFYEQYF	TGTGCCAGCAGCCCCCCCCCTTTCTACGAGCAGTACTTC
-	-	TRBJ2-1	TRBV6-6	CASSTYSVSREQFF	TGTGCCAGCAGTACTTACTCCGTATCCAGGGAGCAGTTCTTC
-	TRBD2	TRBJ2-1	TRBV2	CASISQGLAGAGGEQFF	TGTGCCAGCATCTCCCAGGGGCTAGCGGGAGCTGGGGGGGAGCAGTTCTTC
-	-	TRBJ1-5	TRBV19	CAISQGNSNQPQHF	TGTGCCATCTCGCAGGGGAATAGCAATCAGCCCCAGCATTTT
-	TRBD1	TRBJ2-7	TRBV6-5	CASSRDSRTYEQYF	TGTGCCAGCAGCCGGGACAGCCGAACCTACGAGCAGTACTTC
few	TRBD1	TRBJ1-3	TRBV20-1	CSASKQGAKAGNTIYF	TGCAGTGCTAGTAAACAGGGGGCAAAAGCCGGAAACACCATATATTTT
once	-	TRBJ2-3	TRBV11-2	CASSPQTGLTDTQYF	TGTGCCAGCAGCCCACAGACAGGACTCACAGATACGCAGTATTTT
-	-	TRBJ1-5	TRBV11-2	CASSLAGHHNQPQHF	TGTGCCAGCAGCTTAGCGGGACACCACAATCAGCCCCAGCATTTT
once	TRBD2	TRBJ2-1	TRBV2	CASSEGPSGRAHNEQFF	TGTGCCAGCAGTGAGGGGCCTAGCGGGAGGGCCCACAATGAGCAGTTCTTC
-	-	TRBJ2-5	TRBV6-5	CASKYGGVETQYF	TGTGCCAGCAAATATGGGGGCGTAGAGACCCAGTACTTC
-	TRBD1	TRBJ1-3	TRBV9	CASRSGQASGNTIYF	TGTGCCAGCAGATCGGGACAGGCCTCTGGAAACACCATATATTTT
-	TRBD1	TRBJ2-3	TRBV7-2	CASSLAITTGTTDTQYF	TGTGCCAGCAGCTTAGCCATTACGACAGGGACCACAGATACGCAGTATTTT
-	-	TRBJ1-1	TRBV6-5	CASSFGSVTPNTEAFF	TGTGCCAGCAGTTTCGGCAGTGTGACTCCGAACACTGAAGCTTTCTTT
-	TRBD2	TRBJ2-1	TRBV19	CASSIGSLAGGYNEQFF	TGTGCCAGTAGTATAGGATCGCTAGCGGGAGGGTACAATGAGCAGTTCTTC
-	TRBD1	TRBJ2-4	TRBV13	CASSHTGVGKNIQYF	TGTGCCAGCAGTCATACAGGGGTAGGCAAAAACATTCAGTACTTC
-	-	TRBJ2-7	TRBV7-2	CASSLVAGSSLEQYF	TGTGCCAGCAGCTTAGTGGCCGGGAGTTCCCTCGAGCAGTACTTC
few	-	TRBJ2-7	TRBV12-5	CASGLRYEQYF	TGTGCTAGTGGTCTCCGCTACGAGCAGTACTTC
-	TRBD1	TRBJ2-7	TRBV11-2	CASSPGQATYEQYF	TGTGCCAGCAGCCCCGGACAGGCGACCTACGAGCAGTACTTC
few	TRBD1	TRBJ2-7	TRBV27	CASNTMDRISYEQYF	TGTGCCAGCAACACAATGGACAGGATTTCCTACGAGCAGTACTTC
-	-	TRBJ1-5	TRBV19	CASSIPGRGNNQPQHF	TGTGCCAGTAGTATACCCGGGAGGGGAAATAATCAGCCCCAGCATTTT
once	TRBD1	TRBJ1-5	TRBV9	CASSVGGQVNQPQHF	TGTGCCAGCAGCGTAGGCGGACAGGTGAATCAGCCCCAGCATTTT
-	-	TRBJ2-3	TRBV21-1	CASIIQGTSTDTQYF	TGTGCCAGCATCATACAGGGGACTAGCACAGATACGCAGTATTTT